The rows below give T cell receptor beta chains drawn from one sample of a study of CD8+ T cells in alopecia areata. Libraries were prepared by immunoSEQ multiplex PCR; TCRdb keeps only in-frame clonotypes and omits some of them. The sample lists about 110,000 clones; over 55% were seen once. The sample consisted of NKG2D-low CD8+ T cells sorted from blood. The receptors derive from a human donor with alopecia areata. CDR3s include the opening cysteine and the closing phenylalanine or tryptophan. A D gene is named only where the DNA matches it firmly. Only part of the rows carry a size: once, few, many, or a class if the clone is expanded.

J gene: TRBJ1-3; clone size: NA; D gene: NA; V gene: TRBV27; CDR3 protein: CASSLTPTAGSGNTIYF; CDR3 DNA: TGTGCCAGCAGTTTAACCCCCACGGCAGGGTCTGGAAACACCATATATTTT
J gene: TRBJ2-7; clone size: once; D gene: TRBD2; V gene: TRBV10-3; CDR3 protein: CAISESGVGTSVSSYEQYF; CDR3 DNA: TGTGCCATCAGTGAGTCGGGAGTCGGGACTAGCGTGAGCTCCTACGAGCAGTACTTC
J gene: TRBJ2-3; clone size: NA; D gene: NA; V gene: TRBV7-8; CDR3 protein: CASSPNALEDTQYF; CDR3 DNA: TGTGCCAGCAGCCCCAACGCGTTAGAAGATACGCAGTATTTT
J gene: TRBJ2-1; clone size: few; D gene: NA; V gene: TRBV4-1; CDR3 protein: CASSQEDSLSYNEQFF; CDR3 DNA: TGCGCCAGCAGCCAAGAGGACTCCCTATCATACAATGAGCAGTTCTTC
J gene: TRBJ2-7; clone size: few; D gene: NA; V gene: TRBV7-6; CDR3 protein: CASSFSGYEQYF; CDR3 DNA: TGTGCCAGCAGCTTTTCAGGGTACGAGCAGTACTTC
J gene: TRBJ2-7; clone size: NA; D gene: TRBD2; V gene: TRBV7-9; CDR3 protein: CASSTSPEASGGYEQYF; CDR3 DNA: TGTGCCAGCAGCACCTCCCCCGAAGCTAGCGGGGGATACGAGCAGTACTTC
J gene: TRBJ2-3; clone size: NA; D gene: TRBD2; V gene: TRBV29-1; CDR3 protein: CSVEGGETPQDTQYF; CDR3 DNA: TGCAGCGTTGAGGGGGGGGAGACCCCACAAGATACGCAGTATTTT
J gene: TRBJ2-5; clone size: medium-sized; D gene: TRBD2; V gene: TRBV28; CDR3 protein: CASSRIAGDNVETQYF; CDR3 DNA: TGTGCCAGCAGTAGGATAGCGGGAGACAATGTAGAGACCCAGTACTTC
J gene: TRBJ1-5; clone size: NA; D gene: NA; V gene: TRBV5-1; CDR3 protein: CASSLSGNQPQHF; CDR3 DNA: TGCGCCAGCAGCTTGTCAGGGAACCAGCCCCAGCATTTT
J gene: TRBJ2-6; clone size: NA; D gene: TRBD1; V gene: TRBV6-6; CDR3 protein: CATLDRVGSGANVLTF; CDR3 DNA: TGTGCCACCCTGGACAGGGTTGGTTCTGGGGCCAACGTCCTGACTTTC
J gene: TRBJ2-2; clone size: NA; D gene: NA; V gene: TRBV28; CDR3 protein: CASSLIDPGELFF; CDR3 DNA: TGTGCCAGCAGTTTAATCGATCCCGGGGAGCTGTTTTTT
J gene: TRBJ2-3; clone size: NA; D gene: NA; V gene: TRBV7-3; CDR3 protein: CASSIDSGGTDTQYF; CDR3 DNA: TGTGCCAGCAGCATTGACAGTGGGGGCACAGATACGCAGTATTTT
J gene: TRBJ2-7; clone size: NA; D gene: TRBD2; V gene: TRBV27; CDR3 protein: CASSTYSGSGYEQYF; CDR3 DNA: TGTGCCAGCAGTACATACAGCGGGAGCGGCTACGAGCAGTACTTC
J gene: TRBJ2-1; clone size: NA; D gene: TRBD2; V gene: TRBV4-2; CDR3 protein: CASSQVSERESYNEQFF; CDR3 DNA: TGTGCCAGCAGCCAAGTGTCCGAGCGGGAATCCTACAATGAGCAGTTCTTC
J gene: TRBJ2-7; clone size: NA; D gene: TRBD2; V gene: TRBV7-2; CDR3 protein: CATRLAGEVSHEQYF; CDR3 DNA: TGTGCCACCCGCCTAGCGGGAGAGGTTTCCCACGAGCAGTACTTC
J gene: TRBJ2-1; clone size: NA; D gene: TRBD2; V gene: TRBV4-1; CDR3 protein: CASSQGPVAGDEQFF; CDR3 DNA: TGCGCCAGCAGCCAAGGTCCCGTGGCGGGAGACGAGCAGTTCTTC
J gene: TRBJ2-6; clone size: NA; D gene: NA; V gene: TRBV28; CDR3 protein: CASSLVTAGANVLTF; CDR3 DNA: TGTGCCAGCAGTTTAGTCACTGCTGGGGCCAACGTCCTGACTTTC
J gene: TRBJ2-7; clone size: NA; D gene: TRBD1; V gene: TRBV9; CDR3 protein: CASSSGRDRDEQYF; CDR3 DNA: TGTGCCAGCAGCTCGGGACGGGACAGGGACGAGCAGTACTTC
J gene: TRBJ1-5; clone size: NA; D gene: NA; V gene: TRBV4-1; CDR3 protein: CASSRYIENQPQHF; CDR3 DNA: TGCGCCAGCAGCCGATATATTGAGAATCAGCCCCAGCATTTT
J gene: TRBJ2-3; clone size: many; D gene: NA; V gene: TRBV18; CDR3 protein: CASSRGRTSHTQYF; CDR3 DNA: TGTGCCAGCTCACGCGGACGGACAAGTCATACGCAGTATTTT
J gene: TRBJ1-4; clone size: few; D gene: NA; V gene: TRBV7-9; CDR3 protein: CASSSKRTATNEKLFF; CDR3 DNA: TGTGCCAGCAGCTCCAAGCGAACGGCCACTAATGAAAAACTGTTTTTT
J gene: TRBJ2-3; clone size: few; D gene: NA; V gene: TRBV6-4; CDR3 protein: CASSSDGSMDTQYF; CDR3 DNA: TGTGCCAGCAGTTCTGACGGGAGTATGGATACGCAGTATTTT
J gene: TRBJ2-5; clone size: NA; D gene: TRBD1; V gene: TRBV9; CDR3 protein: CASSYGTGKETQYF; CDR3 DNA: TGTGCCAGCAGCTACGGGACAGGGAAAGAGACCCAGTACTTC
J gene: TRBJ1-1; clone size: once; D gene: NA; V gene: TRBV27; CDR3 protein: CASSLWGGLAFF; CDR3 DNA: TGTGCCAGCAGTTTATGGGGGGGGCTGGCTTTCTTT
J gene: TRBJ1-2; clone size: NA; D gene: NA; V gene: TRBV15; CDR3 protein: CATSRDGRANYGYTF; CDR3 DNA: TGTGCCACCAGCAGAGATGGAAGAGCTAACTATGGCTACACCTTC
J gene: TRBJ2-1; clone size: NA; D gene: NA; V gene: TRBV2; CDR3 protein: CASSLEFQIGNEQFF; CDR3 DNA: TGTGCCAGCAGTCTGGAATTTCAGATCGGCAATGAGCAGTTCTTC
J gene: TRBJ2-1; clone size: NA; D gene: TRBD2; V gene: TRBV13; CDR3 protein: CASSSLRGGRTNEQFF; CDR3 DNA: TGTGCCAGCAGCTCCCTCCGGGGCGGGAGAACCAATGAGCAGTTCTTC
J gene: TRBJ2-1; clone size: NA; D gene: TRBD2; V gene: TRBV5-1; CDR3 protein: CASSLEPGTSYNEQFF; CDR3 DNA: TGCGCCAGCAGCCTGGAACCCGGGACTAGCTACAATGAGCAGTTCTTC
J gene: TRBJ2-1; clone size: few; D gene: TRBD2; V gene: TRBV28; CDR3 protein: CASSAASGWPEQFF; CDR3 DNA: TGTGCCAGCAGTGCCGCTAGCGGGTGGCCTGAGCAGTTCTTC
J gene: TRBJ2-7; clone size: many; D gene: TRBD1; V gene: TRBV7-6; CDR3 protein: CASSNRDRGHYEQYF; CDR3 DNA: TGTGCCAGCAGTAACCGGGACAGGGGGCACTACGAGCAGTACTTC
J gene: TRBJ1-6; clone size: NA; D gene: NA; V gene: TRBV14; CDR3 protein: CASSQAGGGSPLHF; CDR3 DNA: TGTGCCAGCAGCCAAGCGGGGGGCGGTTCACCCCTCCACTTT
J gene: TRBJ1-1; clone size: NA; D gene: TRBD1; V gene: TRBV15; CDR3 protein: CATSAWTGRNTEAFF; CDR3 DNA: TGTGCCACCAGCGCCTGGACAGGGAGGAACACTGAAGCTTTCTTT
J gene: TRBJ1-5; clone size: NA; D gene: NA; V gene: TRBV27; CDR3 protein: CASSSLNQPQHF; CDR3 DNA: TGTGCCAGCAGTTCACTTAATCAGCCCCAGCATTTT
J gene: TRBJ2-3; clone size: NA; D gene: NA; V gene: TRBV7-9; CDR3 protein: CASSSTDTQYF; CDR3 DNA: TGTGCCAGCAGCAGCACAGATACGCAGTATTTT
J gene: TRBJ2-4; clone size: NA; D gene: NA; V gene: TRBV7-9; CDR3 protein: CASSFYGTEAKNIQYF; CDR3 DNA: TGTGCCAGCAGCTTTTACGGGACGGAAGCCAAAAACATTCAGTACTTC
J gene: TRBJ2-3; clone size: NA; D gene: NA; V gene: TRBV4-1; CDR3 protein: CASSPRRASSTDTQYF; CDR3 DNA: TGCGCCAGCAGCCCTAGGAGGGCATCGAGCACAGATACGCAGTATTTT
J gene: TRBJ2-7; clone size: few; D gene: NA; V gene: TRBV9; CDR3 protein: CASSVDGEFYDEQYF; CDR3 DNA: TGTGCCAGCAGCGTAGACGGGGAATTCTACGACGAGCAGTACTTC
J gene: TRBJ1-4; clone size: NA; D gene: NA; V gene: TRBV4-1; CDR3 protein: CASSQGEDGEKLFF; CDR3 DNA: TGCGCCAGCAGCCAAGGGGAAGACGGCGAAAAACTGTTTTTT
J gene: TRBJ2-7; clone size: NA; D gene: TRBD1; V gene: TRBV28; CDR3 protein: CASSPRDRGDEQYF; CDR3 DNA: TGTGCCAGCAGTCCGAGGGACAGGGGGGATGAGCAGTACTTC
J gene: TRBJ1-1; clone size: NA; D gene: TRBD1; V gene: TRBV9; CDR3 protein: CASSGEQGAFDTEAFF; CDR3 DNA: TGTGCCAGCAGCGGAGAGCAGGGGGCTTTTGACACTGAAGCTTTCTTT
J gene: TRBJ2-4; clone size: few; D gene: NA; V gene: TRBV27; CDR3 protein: CGLRLAKNIQYF; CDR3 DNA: TGTGGGCTCAGACTAGCCAAAAACATTCAGTACTTC
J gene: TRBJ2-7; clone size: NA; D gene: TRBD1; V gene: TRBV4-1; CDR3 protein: CASSQGTGNEQYF; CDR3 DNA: TGCGCCAGCAGCCAGGGGACAGGGAACGAGCAGTACTTC
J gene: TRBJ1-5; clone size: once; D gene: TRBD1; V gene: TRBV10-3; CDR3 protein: CAISEQDRVGQPQHF; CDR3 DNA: TGTGCCATCAGTGAACAGGACAGGGTGGGTCAGCCCCAGCATTTT
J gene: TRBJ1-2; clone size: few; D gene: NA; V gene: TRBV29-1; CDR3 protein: CSVSDSYYGYTF; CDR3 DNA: TGCAGCGTTTCGGACAGTTACTATGGCTACACCTTC
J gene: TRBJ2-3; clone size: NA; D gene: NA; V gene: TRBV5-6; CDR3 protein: CASSFSTDTQYF; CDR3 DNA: TGTGCCAGCAGCTTTTCAACAGATACGCAGTATTTT
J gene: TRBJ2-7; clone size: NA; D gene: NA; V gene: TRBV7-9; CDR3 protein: CASSLARETYEQYF; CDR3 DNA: TGTGCCAGCAGCTTAGCTAGGGAAACCTACGAGCAGTACTTC
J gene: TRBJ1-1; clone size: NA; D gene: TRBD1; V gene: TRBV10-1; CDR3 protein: CASGNWDSGVTEAFF; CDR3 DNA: TGCGCCAGCGGAAACTGGGACAGTGGGGTCACTGAAGCTTTCTTT
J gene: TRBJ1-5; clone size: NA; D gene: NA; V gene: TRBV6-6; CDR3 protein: CASSYQPLWRDQPQHF; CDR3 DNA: TGTGCCAGCAGTTACCAGCCTCTGTGGAGGGATCAGCCCCAGCATTTT
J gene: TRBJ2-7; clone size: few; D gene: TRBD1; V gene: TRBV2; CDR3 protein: CASSERTGPSDEQYF; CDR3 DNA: TGTGCCAGCAGTGAACGGACAGGGCCGAGCGATGAGCAGTACTTC
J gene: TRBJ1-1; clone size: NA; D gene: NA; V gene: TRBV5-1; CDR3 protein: CASSLGYTEAFF; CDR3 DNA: TGCGCCAGCAGCTTGGGATACACTGAAGCTTTCTTT